This T cell receptor beta chain originates from a study of cytomegalovirus exposure and HLA in healthy donors. The germline V gene encodes CDR1 SNHLY and CDR2 FYNNEI. This CDR3 contains 15 residues. V lost 4 bases and J lost 2, with 13 bases in between. A note on this clone: Its target is unknown.

The PCR was carried out with 60 Vbeta primers and 13 Jbeta primers. Sequenced by immunoSEQ multiplex PCR; TCRdb stores in-frame clones only, minus some. The sample has about 190,000 clones; 87% are singletons. Study conclusions and caveats: Reportedly, diagnosis of cytomegalovirus status by the classifier showed high specificity and sensitivity.

The receptor's source is a man aged 25 to 40 in good health and CMV-seronegative. The V gene is TRBV2, the J gene TRBJ2-3, with D possibly being TRBD1 (5 bases). Material for sequencing was PBMCs. DNA of the CDR3: TGTGCCAGCAGTGTGCAGGGAACCAACACAGATACGCAGTATTTT. Its protein product is CASSVQGTNTDTQYF. The entire variable domain, with the rest obtained from reference TRBV2 and TRBJ2-3, is as follows: EPEVTQTPSHQVTQMGQEVILRCVPISNHLYFYWYRQILGQKVEFLVSFYNNEISEKSEIFDDQFSVERPDGSNFTLKIRSTKLEDSAMYFCASSVQGTNTDTQYFGPGTRLTVL.